Included here is one T cell receptor (beta chain) sequence, with context. These data come from a study of blood T cell repertoires in COVID-19. TCRdb's table, derived via immunoSEQ multiplex PCR, lists solely in-frame clones and lacks some. The sample lists 200,000 to 250,000 clones, more than 70% occurring once. Sequencing was carried out using peripheral blood. This TCR derives from a woman in her twenties or thirties with COVID-19, enrolled during active disease.

The CDR3 reads CASSFFLTRSNSPLHF. Written as DNA, the CDR3 is TGTGCCAGCAGCTTTTTCCTGACAAGATCAAATTCACCCCTCCACTTT. This rearrangement joins TRBV7-9 to TRBJ1-6; the D is unclear. Trimming removed 3 bases from V and 7 bases from J, with 16 bases in between. The germline V gene encodes CDR1 SEHNR and CDR2 FQNEAQ (reference sequence). The CDR3 is 16 amino acids.